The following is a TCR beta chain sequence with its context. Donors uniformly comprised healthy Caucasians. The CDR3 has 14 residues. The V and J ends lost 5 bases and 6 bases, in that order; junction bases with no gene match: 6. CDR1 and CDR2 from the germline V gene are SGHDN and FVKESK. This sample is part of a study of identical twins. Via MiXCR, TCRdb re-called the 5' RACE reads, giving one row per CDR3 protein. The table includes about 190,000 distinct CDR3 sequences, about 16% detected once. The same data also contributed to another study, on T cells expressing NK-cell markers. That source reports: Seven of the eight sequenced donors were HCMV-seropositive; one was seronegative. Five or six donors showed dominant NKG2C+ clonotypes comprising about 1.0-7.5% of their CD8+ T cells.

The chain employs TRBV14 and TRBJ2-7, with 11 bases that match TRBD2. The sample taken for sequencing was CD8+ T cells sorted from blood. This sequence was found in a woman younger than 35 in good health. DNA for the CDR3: TGTGCCAGCAGCGACTACGGGACTAGCGGCGAGCAGTACTTC. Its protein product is CASSDYGTSGEQYF.